This T cell receptor beta chain was captured by sequencing in a study of T cells in Graves' hyperthyroidism and ophthalmopathy. General study points: Most thyroid clonotypes expanded above 0.001 were also detected in blood.

Amplified TCR beta CDR3 regions derived from RNA transcripts. TCR CDR3 regions were first amplified by RT-PCR with HTBI primers. TCRdb called the multiplex PCR reads again in MiXCR, with one record for every CDR3 protein. The sample consists of roughly 840,000 distinct CDR3 sequences, roughly 37% of them appearing once. This clonotype was seen only a few times. Its target is unknown. Per germline, CDR1 MNHEY and CDR2 SVGAGI. This CDR3 is built from 15 residues. V was shortened by 0 bases and J by 4 bases, with 12 bases between the two germline ends. The V and J genes are TRBV6-5 and TRBJ2-5; a possible D gene is TRBD2 (7 bases). Sequencing was performed on blood. This TCR was recovered from a man aged 18 to 29 with Graves' hyperthyroidism. CDR3 protein: CASSYSPGGLETQYF. The CDR3 DNA follows: TGTGCCAGCAGTTACTCCCCGGGGGGCCTAGAGACCCAGTACTTC.